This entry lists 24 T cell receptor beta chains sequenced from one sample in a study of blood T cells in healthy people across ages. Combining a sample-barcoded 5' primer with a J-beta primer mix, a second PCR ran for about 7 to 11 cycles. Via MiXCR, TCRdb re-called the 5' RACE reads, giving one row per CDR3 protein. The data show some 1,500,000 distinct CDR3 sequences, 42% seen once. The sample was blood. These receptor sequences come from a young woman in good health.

In DNA form, the CDR3 reads TGTGCCAGCCGAGGGGTAGCCGGGGCCAACGTCCTGACTTTC. Translated: CASRGVAGANVLTF. The chain employs TRBV2 and TRBJ2-6; D may correspond to TRBD1 or TRBD2 (5 bases each). The CDR3 runs 14 residues. Looked up from germline, CDR1 is SNHLY and CDR2 is FYNNEI. Trimming shortened V by 8 bases and J by 4 bases, and 12 bases separated the two germline ends. Full variable domain (outside the CDR3, taken from reference TRBV2 and TRBJ2-6): EPEVTQTPSHQVTQMGQEVILRCVPISNHLYFYWYRQILGQKVEFLVSFYNNEISEKSEIFDDQFSVERPDGSNFTLKIRSTKLEDSAMYFCASRGVAGANVLTFGAGSRLTVL.

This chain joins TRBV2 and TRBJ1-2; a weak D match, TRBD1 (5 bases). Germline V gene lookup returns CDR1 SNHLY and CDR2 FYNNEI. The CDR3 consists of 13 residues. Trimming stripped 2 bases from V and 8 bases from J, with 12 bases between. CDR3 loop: CASSEQGVKGYTF. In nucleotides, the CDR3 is TGTGCCAGCAGTGAACAGGGCGTTAAGGGCTACACCTTC. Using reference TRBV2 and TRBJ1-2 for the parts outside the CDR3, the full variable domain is EPEVTQTPSHQVTQMGQEVILRCVPISNHLYFYWYRQILGQKVEFLVSFYNNEISEKSEIFDDQFSVERPDGSNFTLKIRSTKLEDSAMYFCASSEQGVKGYTFGSGTRLTVV.

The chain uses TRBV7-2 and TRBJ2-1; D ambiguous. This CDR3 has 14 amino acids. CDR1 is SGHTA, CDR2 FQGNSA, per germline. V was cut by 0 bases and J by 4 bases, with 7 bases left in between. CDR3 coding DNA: TGTGCCAGCAGCTTAGCGTCAAGGTACAATGAGCAGTTCTTC. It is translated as CASSLASRYNEQFF.

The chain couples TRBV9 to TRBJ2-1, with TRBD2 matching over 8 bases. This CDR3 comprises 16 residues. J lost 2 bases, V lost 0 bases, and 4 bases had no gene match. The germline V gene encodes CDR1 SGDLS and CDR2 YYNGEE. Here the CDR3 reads CASSVERGPPYNEQFF. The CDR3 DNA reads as TGTGCCAGCAGCGTAGAGCGGGGGCCCCCCTACAATGAGCAGTTCTTC.

In DNA, the CDR3 is TGTGCCAGCAGCTCCTCTAGCGGGAGGCCGAATGAGCAGTTCTTC. Translation gives CASSSSSGRPNEQFF. This chain links TRBV7-9 with TRBJ2-1, with 11 nucleotides matching TRBD2. V lost 4 bases to trimming and J lost 7 bases; unmatched junction nucleotides: 6. The germline V gene encodes CDR1 SEHNR and CDR2 FQNEAQ (reference sequence). CDR3 size: 15 residues.

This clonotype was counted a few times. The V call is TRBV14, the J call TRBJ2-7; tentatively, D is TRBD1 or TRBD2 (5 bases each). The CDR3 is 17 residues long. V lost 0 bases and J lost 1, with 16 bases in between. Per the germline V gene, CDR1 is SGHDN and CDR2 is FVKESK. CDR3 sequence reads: CASSQDYRDLGSYEQYF. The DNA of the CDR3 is TGTGCCAGCAGCCAAGATTATCGGGACCTGGGATCCTACGAGCAGTACTTC.

The CDR3 spells CASSGQDRTDTQYF. The DNA for the CDR3 is TGTGCCAGCAGTGGACAGGACCGCACAGATACGCAGTATTTT. This chain joins TRBV12-3 or TRBV12-4 and TRBJ2-3, with 7 bases matching TRBD1. J was trimmed by 1 base and V by 5 bases; bases with no gene match: 3. The CDR3 is 14 residues long.

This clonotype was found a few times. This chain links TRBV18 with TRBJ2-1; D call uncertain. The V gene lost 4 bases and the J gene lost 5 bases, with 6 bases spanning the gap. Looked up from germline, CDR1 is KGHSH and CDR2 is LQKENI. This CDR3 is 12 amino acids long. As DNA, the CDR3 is TGTGCCAGCTCACACGAGAACAATGAGCAGTTCTTC. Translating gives CASSHENNEQFF.

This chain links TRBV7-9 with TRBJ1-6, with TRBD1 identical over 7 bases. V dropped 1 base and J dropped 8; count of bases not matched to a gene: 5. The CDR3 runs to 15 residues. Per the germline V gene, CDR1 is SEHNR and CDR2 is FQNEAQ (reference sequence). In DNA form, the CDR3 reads TGTGCCAGCAGCTTAGGACAGGGTGGGGATTCACCCCTCCACTTT. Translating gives CASSLGQGGDSPLHF.

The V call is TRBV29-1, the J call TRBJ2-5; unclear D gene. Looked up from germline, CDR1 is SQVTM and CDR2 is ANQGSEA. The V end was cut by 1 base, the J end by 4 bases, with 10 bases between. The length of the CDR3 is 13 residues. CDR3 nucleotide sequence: TGCAGCGTTGAAGGGCAGTTGAGAGAGACCCAGTACTTC. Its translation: CSVEGQLRETQYF.

CDR3 DNA: TGTGCCAGCAGTTACCACCGGGGGGGGAGTAATCAGTTCTTC. The encoded protein is CASSYHRGGSNQFF. J is TRBJ2-1 and V is TRBV6-2 or TRBV6-3; 8 nucleotides align to TRBD2. The CDR3 sequence is 14 residues long. V was clipped by 2 bases and J by 13 bases; unmatched bases: 10. Germline V gene lookup returns CDR1 MNHEY and CDR2 SVGEGT.

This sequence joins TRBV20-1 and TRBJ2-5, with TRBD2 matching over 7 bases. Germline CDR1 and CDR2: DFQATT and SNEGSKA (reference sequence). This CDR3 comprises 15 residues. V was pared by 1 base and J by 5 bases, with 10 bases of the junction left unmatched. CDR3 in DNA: TGCAGTGCTAGAGCATTGGGATGGGAGGGGGAGACCCAGTACTTC. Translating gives CSARALGWEGETQYF.

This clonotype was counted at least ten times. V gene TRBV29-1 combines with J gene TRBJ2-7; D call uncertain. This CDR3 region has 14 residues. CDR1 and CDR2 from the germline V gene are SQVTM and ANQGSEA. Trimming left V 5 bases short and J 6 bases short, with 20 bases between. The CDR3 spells CSVSRSQDLGEQYF. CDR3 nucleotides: TGCAGCGTTTCGCGATCCCAGGACCTAGGCGAGCAGTACTTC.

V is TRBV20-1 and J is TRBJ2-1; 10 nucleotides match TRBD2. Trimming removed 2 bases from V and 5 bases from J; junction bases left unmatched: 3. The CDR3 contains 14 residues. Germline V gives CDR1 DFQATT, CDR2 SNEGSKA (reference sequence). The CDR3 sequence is CSARPSGRDNEQFF. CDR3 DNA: TGCAGTGCTAGACCTAGCGGGAGAGACAATGAGCAGTTCTTC.

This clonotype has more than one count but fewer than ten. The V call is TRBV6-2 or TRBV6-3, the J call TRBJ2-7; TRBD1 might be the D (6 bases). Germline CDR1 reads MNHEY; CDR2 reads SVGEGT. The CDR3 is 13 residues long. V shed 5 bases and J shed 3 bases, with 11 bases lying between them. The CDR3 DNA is TGTGCCAGCAGTCAGGGGATATTCTACGAGCAGTACTTC. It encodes CASSQGIFYEQYF.

CDR3 DNA: TGTGCCAGCAGTTTATTTCCCCACTACACCTTC. This codes for CASSLFPHYTF. The chain has TRBV12-3 or TRBV12-4 and TRBJ1-2; D ambiguous. Trimming stripped 2 bases from V and 10 bases from J, with 8 bases between. CDR3 length: 11 amino acids.

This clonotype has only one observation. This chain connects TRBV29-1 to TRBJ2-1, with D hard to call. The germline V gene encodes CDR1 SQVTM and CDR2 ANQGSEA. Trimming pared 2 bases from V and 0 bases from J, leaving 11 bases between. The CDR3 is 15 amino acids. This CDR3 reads CSVEWRISSYNEQFF. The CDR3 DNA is TGCAGCGTTGAATGGCGGATCAGCTCCTACAATGAGCAGTTCTTC.

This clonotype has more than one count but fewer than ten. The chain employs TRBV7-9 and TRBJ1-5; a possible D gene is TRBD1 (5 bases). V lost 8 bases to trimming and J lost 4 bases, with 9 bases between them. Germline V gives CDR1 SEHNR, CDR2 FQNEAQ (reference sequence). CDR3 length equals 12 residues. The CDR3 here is CASGTANQPQHF. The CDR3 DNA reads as TGTGCCAGCGGGACCGCTAATCAGCCCCAGCATTTT.

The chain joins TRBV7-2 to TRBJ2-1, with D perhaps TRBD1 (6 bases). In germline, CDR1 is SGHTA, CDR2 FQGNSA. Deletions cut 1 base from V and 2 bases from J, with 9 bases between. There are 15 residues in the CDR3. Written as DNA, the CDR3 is TGTGCCAGCAGCTTAGATACAGGGACCTACAATGAGCAGTTCTTC. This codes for CASSLDTGTYNEQFF.

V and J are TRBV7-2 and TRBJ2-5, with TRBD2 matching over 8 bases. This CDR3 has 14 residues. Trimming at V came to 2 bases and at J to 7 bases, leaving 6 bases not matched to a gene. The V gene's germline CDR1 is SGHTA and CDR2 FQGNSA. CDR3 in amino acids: CASSLTSGSGTQYF. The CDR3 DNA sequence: TGTGCCAGCAGCTTAACTAGCGGCTCGGGGACCCAGTACTTC.

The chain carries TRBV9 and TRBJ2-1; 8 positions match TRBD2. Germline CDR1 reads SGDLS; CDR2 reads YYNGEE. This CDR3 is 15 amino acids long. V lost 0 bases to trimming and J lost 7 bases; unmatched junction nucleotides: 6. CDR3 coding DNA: TGTGCCAGCAGCGTAGTCAGCGGGGGTCAGAATGAGCAGTTCTTC. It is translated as CASSVVSGGQNEQFF.

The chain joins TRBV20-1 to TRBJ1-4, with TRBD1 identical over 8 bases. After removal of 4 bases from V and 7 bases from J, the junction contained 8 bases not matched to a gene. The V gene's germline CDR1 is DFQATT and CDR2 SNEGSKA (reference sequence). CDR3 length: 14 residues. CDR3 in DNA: TGCAGTGCTAAAGATGACAGGGGTTCTGAAAAACTGTTTTTT. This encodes CSAKDDRGSEKLFF.

CDR3 DNA: TGTGCCAGCAGCTCAATCCCTGAAGAGACCCAGTACTTC. This encodes CASSSIPEETQYF. The chain links TRBV7-9 to TRBJ2-7, with D unresolved. The better agreement between TRBJ2-5 and the DNA end casts doubt on the J call. The CDR3 has 13 residues. Germline values: CDR1 SEHNR, CDR2 FQNEAQ (reference sequence).

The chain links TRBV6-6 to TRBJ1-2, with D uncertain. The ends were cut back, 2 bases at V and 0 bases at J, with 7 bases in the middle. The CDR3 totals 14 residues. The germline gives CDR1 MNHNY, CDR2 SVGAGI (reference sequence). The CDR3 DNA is TGTGCCAGCAGTTACATCGCCCCTAACTATGGCTACACCTTC. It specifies CASSYIAPNYGYTF.